The 20 T cell receptor beta chains below all came from one sample that was sequenced in a study of OX40 agonist ivuxolimab in advanced cancers. Preparation of the library involved the immunoSEQ multiplex PCR assay. Entries here come from immuneACCESS through TCRdb and include only in-frame sequences with V and J called. Some clones fail to appear in such tables; in the studies checked, an unresolved V gene covers under half of the shortfall, and the cause of the remainder is unknown. In this sample the table shows about 46,000 clones, 82% of which occur a single time. The top ten constitute approximately 2% of the sample. The starting material was CD4+ or CD8+ T cells sorted from blood, obtained in a trial of the OX40 agonist ivuxolimab. The receptors derive from an adult with an advanced solid tumor such as melanoma, head and neck, liver or kidney cancer.

The J gene is TRBJ2-7, the V gene TRBV9, with TRBD2 matching over 8 bases. CDR3 length equals 17 residues. Germline CDR1 is SGDLS and CDR2 is YYNGEE. J gave up 2 bases and V 3 bases, and 13 bases lay outside the gene matches. The CDR3 spells CASSGHGRGAKTYEQYF. In DNA form, the CDR3 reads TGTGCCAGCAGCGGCCACGGGAGGGGGGCGAAAACCTACGAGCAGTACTTC.

The gene calls are TRBV7-2 and TRBJ2-1; TRBD2 aligns across 9 bases. The CDR3 spans 15 residues. V was pared by 3 bases and J by 6 bases, with 6 bases of the junction left unmatched. The germline gives CDR1 SGHTA, CDR2 FQGNSA. As DNA, the CDR3 is TGTGCCAGCAGCTTCGGCGGGGGGGCATTCAATGAGCAGTTCTTC. Protein product: CASSFGGGAFNEQFF.

The chain joins TRBV7-2 to TRBJ2-1; 10 bases map to TRBD2. Germline trimming cut 3 bases from V and 2 bases from J; bases unmatched to any gene: 4. The CDR3 consists of 16 residues. In germline, CDR1 is SGHTA, CDR2 FQGNSA. The CDR3 bases are TGTGCCAGCAGCTTCTCTAGCGGGGGCACCTACAATGAGCAGTTCTTC. This translates into CASSFSSGGTYNEQFF.

The chain joins TRBV7-9 to TRBJ1-2; tentative D call: TRBD1 (5 bases). Trimming stripped 2 bases from V and 2 bases from J, with 6 bases between. Germline V lookup: CDR1 SEHNR, CDR2 FQNEAQ (reference sequence). The CDR3 totals 13 residues. CDR3 nucleotides: TGTGCCAGCAGCTTACCAGGGAACTATGGCTACACCTTC. Translating gives CASSLPGNYGYTF.

The chain joins TRBV10-3 to TRBJ2-2, with D perhaps TRBD2 (5 bases). V shed 7 bases and J shed 5 bases, with 17 bases lying between them. CDR1 is ENHRY and CDR2 is SYGVKD in the germline V gene. This CDR3 comprises 15 residues. CDR3 coding DNA: TGTGCCATCACCCAGCGAACGGGGTCAACCGGGGAGCTGTTTTTT. Translating gives CAITQRTGSTGELFF.

V usage is TRBV9 and J usage is TRBJ1-6, with TRBD1 as a possible D gene (6 bases). This CDR3 is 14 amino acids long. V lost 6 bases and J lost 12, with 19 bases in between. Germline assignment: CDR1 SGDLS and CDR2 YYNGEE. Here the CDR3 DNA reads TGTGCCAGCACCCTAGGGGGATCTGGGGGACCCCTCCACTTT. Its protein product is CASTLGGSGGPLHF.

The chain links TRBV25-1 to TRBJ1-2, with D uncertain. Trimming stripped 6 bases from V and 7 bases from J, with 9 bases between. CDR3 size: 11 residues. In germline, CDR1 is MGHDK, CDR2 SYGVNS. The CDR3 DNA sequence: TGTGCCAGCAGCCACATCTCTGGCTACACCTTC. This translates into CASSHISGYTF.

The V call is TRBV28, the J call TRBJ2-5; D is unresolved. From germline, CDR1 is MDHEN and CDR2 SYDVKM. The CDR3 is made up of 14 amino acids. The ends were cut back, 7 bases at V and 3 bases at J, with 15 bases in the middle. The CDR3 bases are TGTGCCAGCATAGAGGCCAGGAGAGAAGAGACCCAGTACTTC. This translates into CASIEARREETQYF. The full variable domain, rest sourced from reference TRBV28 and TRBJ2-5, is DVKVTQSSRYLVKRTGEKVFLECVQDMDHENMFWYRQDPGLGLRLIYFSYDVKMKEKGDIPEGYSVSREKKERFSLILESASTNQTSMYLCASIEARREETQYFGPGTRLLVL.

CDR3 coding DNA: TGTGCCAGCAGCTTAGAAGGGGAGCCTAATGAAAAACTGTTTTTT. Its translation: CASSLEGEPNEKLFF. This chain uses TRBV7-6 with TRBJ1-4, with TRBD1 as a possible D gene (5 bases). V gave up 1 base and J gave up 3 bases, with 9 bases separating them. The CDR3 sequence is 15 residues long. Germline V gene lookup returns CDR1 SGHVS and CDR2 FNYEAQ.

The genes are TRBV30 and TRBJ2-4; the match to TRBD1 covers 7 bases. This CDR3 contains 18 residues. V gave up 2 bases and J gave up 0 bases; unmatched junction bases: 13. CDR1 is GTSNPN and CDR2 is SVGIG in the germline V gene (reference sequence). CDR3 loop: CAWSQKHQGDLAKNIQYF. CDR3 in DNA: TGTGCCTGGAGTCAAAAACACCAGGGGGACCTAGCCAAAAACATTCAGTACTTC.

The chain joins TRBV6-1 to TRBJ2-5, with 7 bases lining up with TRBD1. Germline loops: CDR1 MNHNS, CDR2 SASEGT. V lost 3 bases, J lost 5 bases, and 3 bases stayed unmatched. The CDR3 extends over 13 amino acids. The CDR3 here is CASSDQGEETQYF. The CDR3 DNA reads TGTGCCAGCAGTGACCAGGGGGAGGAGACCCAGTACTTC.

Only one count was recorded for this clone. The chain joins TRBV25-1 to TRBJ1-1; possible D gene TRBD1, 5 bases. The CDR3 spans 14 residues. Germline V gives CDR1 MGHDK, CDR2 SYGVNS. Trimming stripped 6 bases from V and 0 bases from J, with 11 bases between. Here the CDR3 reads CASRGLGVNTEAFF. The CDR3 DNA is TGTGCCAGCAGGGGACTAGGGGTGAACACTGAAGCTTTCTTT.

This clone has just a few counts. V gene TRBV5-5 combines with J gene TRBJ2-5; D is possibly TRBD1 (5 bases). This CDR3 is built from 14 residues. V dropped 0 bases and J dropped 5 bases, with 11 bases sitting between them. Germline V gene lookup returns CDR1 SGHKS and CDR2 YYEKEE (reference sequence). This CDR3 is CASSLEGIGETQYF. CDR3 bases: TGTGCCAGCAGCTTGGAGGGGATCGGGGAGACCCAGTACTTC.

The genes are TRBV2 and TRBJ1-4, with 8 bases aligning to TRBD1. The V gene's germline CDR1 is SNHLY and CDR2 FYNNEI. J was trimmed by 7 bases and V by 4 bases; bases with no gene match: 5. This CDR3 is built from 14 residues. CDR3 in amino acids: CASSANRGSEKLFF. CDR3 nucleotides: TGTGCCAGCAGTGCCAACAGGGGGAGTGAAAAACTGTTTTTT.

The chain recombines TRBV9 with TRBJ1-2; D gene ambiguous. Germline-derived CDR1 and CDR2 are SGDLS and YYNGEE. V was trimmed by 3 bases and J by 8 bases, leaving 11 bases between them. CDR3 size: 12 residues. The CDR3: CASSGEVGGYTF. The DNA for the CDR3 is TGTGCCAGCAGCGGGGAGGTGGGGGGCTACACCTTC.

This chain uses TRBV5-1 with TRBJ2-3; the match to TRBD1 covers 8 bases. CDR3 length: 14 amino acids. Trimming took 3 bases from V and 6 from J; bases not matched to a gene: 6. From germline, CDR1 is SGHRS and CDR2 YFSETQ. The CDR3 is CASSWTGFSDTQYF. The CDR3, as DNA: TGCGCCAGCAGCTGGACAGGGTTTTCGGATACGCAGTATTTT.

This clone was detected once. The rearrangement joins TRBV2 to TRBJ1-6; no firm D call. CDR3 length equals 14 residues. V was cut by 8 bases and J by 8 bases, with 16 bases left in between. Germline values: CDR1 SNHLY, CDR2 FYNNEI. Here the CDR3 reads CASRGHGAYSPLHF. In DNA form, the CDR3 reads TGTGCCAGCCGAGGGCACGGAGCGTATTCACCCCTCCACTTT. The full variable domain, rest sourced from reference TRBV2 and TRBJ1-6, is EPEVTQTPSHQVTQMGQEVILRCVPISNHLYFYWYRQILGQKVEFLVSFYNNEISEKSEIFDDQFSVERPDGSNFTLKIRSTKLEDSAMYFCASRGHGAYSPLHFGNGTRLTVT.

This clone was observed a single time. A junction boundary mismatches the germline segment, possibly from a read error. The V and J genes are TRBV2 and TRBJ2-5; D is unresolved. This CDR3 comprises 11 residues. Germline V gene sequence: CDR1 SNHLY, CDR2 FYNNEI. CDR3 residues: CASGDWGTQYF. CDR3 DNA sequence: TGTGCCAGCGGTGACTGGGGGACCCAGTACTTC.

The gene calls are TRBV11-1 and TRBJ2-2; 10 nucleotides agree with TRBD2. Germline V CDR1 and CDR2: SGHAT, FQDESV (reference sequence). V lost 7 bases, J lost 7 bases, and 9 bases stayed unmatched. The CDR3 totals 15 residues. The CDR3 reads CASTGELAGGGELFF. In DNA, the CDR3 is TGTGCCAGCACCGGAGAATTAGCGGGGGGCGGGGAGCTGTTTTTT.

This clone appeared once. The chain links TRBV7-2 to TRBJ2-5, with D possibly TRBD2 on 7 matching bases. V was shortened by 5 bases and J by 4 bases, with 14 bases between the two germline ends. CDR3 length: 14 amino acids. CDR1 is SGHTA and CDR2 is FQGNSA in the germline V gene. CDR3 coding DNA: TGTGCCAGCAGCATAGGGGGGGGCCTAGAGACCCAGTACTTC. The encoded protein is CASSIGGGLETQYF.